A selection of T cell receptor beta chains follows, all from one sample in a study of control samples from healthy donors and cancer patients. Here immunoSEQ multiplex PCR was the method, and the copy in TCRdb shows in-frame clones only, minus some. Found here are 100,000 to 120,000 clones, about four fifths of them singletons; the top ten hold around 13%. Sequenced: blood. Receptors were obtained from a woman aged 50 to 65 in good health. Each CDR3 is given with its conserved first and last residue. D genes are given only for firm matches. Clone size is shown for a subset of rows, as once, few, many or a class of expanded clone.

j_call d_call clone_size v_call cdr3_aa cdr3_nt
TRBJ2-7 NA NA TRBV24-1 CATSAGLEQYF TGTGCCACCTCGGCAGGTCTCGAGCAGTACTTC
TRBJ1-1 NA NA TRBV3-1/TRBV3-2 CASSGNTEAFF TGTGCCAGCAGCGGGAACACTGAAGCTTTCTTT
TRBJ2-5 TRBD1 few TRBV29-1 CSVSTGGGETQYF TGCAGCGTCAGTACAGGGGGAGGAGAGACCCAGTACTTC
TRBJ1-5 NA NA TRBV12-3/TRBV12-4 CASTGGGPGPQHF TGTGCCAGCACTGGCGGGGGGCCGGGGCCCCAGCATTTT
TRBJ1-1 NA NA TRBV2 CASTPIDSLNTEAFF TGTGCCAGCACCCCAATCGACAGTCTGAACACTGAAGCTTTCTTT
TRBJ2-3 TRBD2 NA TRBV28 CASSFSGGPTDTQYF TGTGCCAGCAGTTTTAGCGGGGGGCCGACAGATACGCAGTATTTT
TRBJ2-5 TRBD2 NA TRBV4-3 CASSQSLRTGLAEQETQYF TGCGCCAGCAGCCAATCACTACGGACGGGCCTAGCGGAACAAGAGACCCAGTACTTC
TRBJ1-3 NA NA TRBV5-4 CASSFGGAGNTIYF TGTGCCAGCAGCTTTGGAGGGGCTGGAAACACCATATATTTT
TRBJ1-2 TRBD1 NA TRBV29-1 CSVEDGGGRGYTF TGCAGCGTGGAGGACGGAGGGGGCCGTGGCTACACCTTC
TRBJ2-7 TRBD2 NA TRBV5-5 CASSLEGLAGTYEQYF TGTGCCAGCAGCTTGGAGGGACTAGCGGGGACCTACGAGCAGTACTTC
TRBJ1-5 TRBD1 few TRBV2 CASSENRGGQPQHF TGTGCCAGCAGTGAAAACAGGGGTGGACAGCCCCAGCATTTT
TRBJ1-2 NA NA TRBV4-3 CASSQEGVGFYGYTF TGCGCCAGCAGCCAAGAAGGCGTGGGGTTTTATGGCTACACCTTC
TRBJ1-1 NA NA TRBV10-3 CAIQGQRMNTEAFF TGTGCCATCCAAGGGCAGAGAATGAACACTGAAGCTTTCTTT
TRBJ2-3 NA once TRBV7-3 CASSLRGGSTFSSTDTQYF TGTGCCAGCAGCTTAAGGGGCGGGTCGACCTTTTCTAGCACAGATACGCAGTATTTT
TRBJ1-6 NA NA TRBV28 CASSPDIYSPLHF TGTGCCAGCAGTCCGGACATTTACTCACCCCTCCACTTT
TRBJ2-7 TRBD1 NA TRBV14 CASSQARTGDEQYF TGTGCCAGCAGCCAGGCTCGGACAGGGGACGAGCAGTACTTC
TRBJ2-1 TRBD2 NA TRBV27 CASSSGLAGDNEQFF TGTGCCAGCAGTTCGGGACTAGCGGGAGACAATGAGCAGTTCTTC
TRBJ2-2 TRBD2 NA TRBV9 CASSPLAGGATGELFF TGTGCCAGCAGCCCGCTAGCGGGGGGGGCCACCGGGGAGCTGTTTTTT
TRBJ2-1 TRBD2 NA TRBV2 CARRKGGLLAGGRYNEQFF TGTGCCAGAAGAAAAGGGGGGCTACTAGCGGGAGGGCGCTACAATGAGCAGTTCTTC
TRBJ1-1 TRBD1 NA TRBV5-1 CASSSGQGNTEAFF TGCGCCAGCAGCTCCGGACAGGGGAACACTGAAGCTTTCTTT
TRBJ1-4 NA NA TRBV15 CATGGWTANEKLFF TGTGCCACCGGGGGGTGGACAGCAAATGAAAAACTGTTTTTT
TRBJ1-1 NA NA TRBV5-1 CASSLRVNTEAFF TGCGCCAGCAGCTTAAGAGTGAACACTGAAGCTTTCTTT
TRBJ1-1 NA NA TRBV3-1/TRBV3-2 CASSQDHRGSEAFF TGTGCCAGCAGCCAAGATCATCGTGGGTCTGAAGCTTTCTTT
TRBJ1-4 NA NA TRBV6-5 CASSQGSANEKLFF TGTGCCAGCAGCCAGGGGTCTGCTAATGAAAAACTGTTTTTT
TRBJ2-5 NA NA TRBV5-1 CASSLDPSRRETQYF TGCGCCAGCAGCTTGGACCCGTCCCGCCGGGAGACCCAGTACTTC
TRBJ1-5 TRBD1 NA TRBV2 CASRTGGGNQPQHF TGTGCCAGCCGGACAGGGGGCGGCAATCAGCCCCAGCATTTT
TRBJ1-4 NA NA TRBV19 CASSAAGQRGEKLFF TGTGCCAGTAGTGCCGCAGGGCAGCGGGGTGAAAAACTGTTTTTT
TRBJ1-6 NA NA TRBV5-8 CASSALRGSTSPLHF TGTGCCAGCAGCGCCCTCAGGGGTAGTACTTCACCCCTCCACTTT
TRBJ1-1 TRBD1 NA TRBV27 CASRDLLGQGGMNTEAFF TGTGCCAGCAGAGACTTACTAGGACAGGGGGGGATGAACACTGAAGCTTTCTTT
TRBJ1-6 NA once TRBV2 CASRGRDILTSPLHF TGTGCCAGCAGGGGGCGGGACATACTTACTTCACCCCTCCACTTT
TRBJ1-1 TRBD1 NA TRBV20-1 CSASFDRADRGNTEAFF TGCAGTGCTAGTTTCGACAGGGCGGATAGAGGGAACACTGAAGCTTTCTTT
TRBJ2-7 NA NA TRBV11-2 CASSFAGQTYEQYF TGTGCCAGCAGCTTCGCGGGACAGACCTACGAGCAGTACTTC
TRBJ2-5 NA NA TRBV24-1 CATSDHRDPQETQYF TGTGCCACCAGTGACCACCGGGACCCCCAAGAGACCCAGTACTTC
TRBJ2-2 NA NA TRBV11-2 CASSRVNSGELFF TGTGCCAGCAGCCGGGTGAACTCCGGGGAGCTGTTCTTT
TRBJ1-6 TRBD1 NA TRBV19 CASSISRTGSSYNSPLHF TGTGCCAGTAGTATATCGCGGACAGGGAGCTCCTATAATTCACCCCTCCACTTT
TRBJ2-1 TRBD1 few TRBV5-5 CASSFTGTGDNEQFF TGTGCCAGCAGCTTCACCGGGACAGGGGACAATGAGCAGTTCTTC
TRBJ1-1 NA NA TRBV29-1 CSARTVMGTEAFF TGCAGCGCAAGGACAGTCATGGGCACTGAAGCTTTCTTT
TRBJ2-3 NA NA TRBV5-6 CASSLRQGKDTQYF TGTGCCAGCAGCTTGAGGCAGGGGAAAGATACGCAGTATTTT
TRBJ1-1 NA NA TRBV28 CASSFGWKNTEAFF TGTGCCAGCAGTTTTGGTTGGAAGAACACTGAAGCTTTCTTT
TRBJ2-5 TRBD2 NA TRBV7-3 CASSLGTSGSRNQETQYF TGTGCCAGCAGCTTAGGGACTAGCGGGAGTCGAAACCAAGAGACCCAGTACTTC
TRBJ2-4 TRBD2 once TRBV2 CASRDGTSGGAVWDF TGTGCCAGCAGAGACGGGACTAGCGGGGGGGCCGTTTGGGACTTC
TRBJ2-1 TRBD2 few TRBV27 CASSLRGSGGHYNEQFF TGTGCCAGCAGTTTACGGGGGAGCGGGGGGCACTACAATGAGCAGTTCTTC
TRBJ1-5 NA NA TRBV27 CASSRKGIGNQPQHF TGTGCCAGCAGTCGAAAGGGAATCGGCAATCAGCCCCAGCATTTT
TRBJ2-3 NA NA TRBV27 CASSYGSTDTQYF TGTGCCAGCAGTTACGGGAGCACAGATACGCAGTATTTT
TRBJ1-4 NA NA TRBV12-3/TRBV12-4 CASSMEGVLFF TGTGCCAGCAGTATGGAGGGGGTACTGTTTTTT
TRBJ1-2 NA NA TRBV30 CAWDGNYGYTF TGTGCCTGGGACGGAAACTATGGCTACACCTTC
TRBJ2-7 TRBD1 NA TRBV19 CASSTRDRGNEQYF TGTGCCAGTAGTACTCGGGACAGGGGAAACGAGCAGTACTTC
TRBJ2-1 TRBD2 few TRBV7-3 CASSPTSGSLDEQFF TGTGCCAGCAGCCCGACTAGCGGGAGTCTCGATGAGCAGTTCTTC
TRBJ2-7 NA NA TRBV6-2/TRBV6-3 CASSLPPGPYEQYF TGTGCCAGCAGTTTGCCTCCGGGCCCCTACGAGCAGTACTTC
TRBJ2-2 TRBD1 NA TRBV2 CASSPTGLANTGELFF TGTGCCAGCAGTCCGACAGGGCTTGCGAACACCGGGGAGCTGTTTTTT
TRBJ1-3 NA NA TRBV11-3 CASSRTRGNTIYF TGTGCCAGCAGCCGCACCCGAGGGAACACCATATATTTT